These 13 T cell receptor beta chains came from one sample sequenced in a study of response to subunit inactivated influenza vaccine. MiXCR was run by TCRdb on the RT-PCR reads, yielding one entry per CDR3 protein. The sample records some 850,000 distinct CDR3 sequences, approximately 17% being singletons. The specimen was PBMCs from blood, collected 5 days after vaccination. The receptors were sampled from a man aged 45-65 years who received an inactivated influenza vaccine.

This clonotype was seen a few times. The V call is TRBV20-1, the J call TRBJ2-6, with 12 bases that match TRBD2. The CDR3 consists of 22 residues. The junction had 16 bases not matched to a gene; V was cut back by 1 base and J by 0 bases. Germline CDR1 reads DFQATT; CDR2 reads SNEGSKA (reference sequence). The CDR3 loop reads CSARGAPRTSGVMTSGANVLTF. The CDR3 DNA follows: TGCAGTGCTAGAGGGGCTCCCAGGACTAGCGGGGTGATGACCTCTGGGGCCAACGTCCTGACTTTC.

V usage is TRBV20-1 and J usage is TRBJ2-7; a weak D match, TRBD1 (6 bases). V gave up 3 bases and J gave up 6 bases, with 15 bases separating them. This CDR3 region has 13 residues. CDR1 is DFQATT, CDR2 SNEGSKA, per germline (reference sequence). CDR3 DNA sequence: TGCAGTGCTAGGGGGGCCGTTGGTCTCGAGCAGTACTTC. Translated: CSARGAVGLEQYF.

V gene TRBV12-3 or TRBV12-4 combines with J gene TRBJ1-5, with TRBD1 matching over 7 bases. After removal of 3 bases from V and 9 bases from J, the junction contained 8 bases not matched to a gene. The CDR3 runs 14 residues. The CDR3 is CASSLAAGGGPQHF. The CDR3 DNA sequence: TGTGCCAGCAGTTTGGCAGCAGGGGGTGGGCCCCAGCATTTT.

This clonotype has more than one count but fewer than ten. The J gene is TRBJ1-4, the V gene TRBV6-5; TRBD1 might be the D (6 bases). V was clipped by 4 bases and J by 2 bases, with 11 bases between them. CDR1 and CDR2 (germline): MNHEY, SVGAGI. The CDR3 runs to 15 residues. The CDR3 DNA follows: TGTGCCAGCAGTTCCGGACAGAGGACTAATGAAAAACTGTTTTTT. Its translation is CASSSGQRTNEKLFF.

This clonotype was observed a few times. J is TRBJ1-2 and V is TRBV9, with TRBD1 as a possible D gene (5 bases). CDR1 and CDR2 from the germline V gene are SGDLS and YYNGEE. This CDR3 is built from 14 residues. The ends were cut back, 5 bases at V and 4 bases at J, with 15 bases in the middle. The CDR3 sequence: CASRDEGRIYGYTF. The CDR3 bases are TGTGCCAGCAGAGATGAGGGACGGATCTATGGCTACACCTTC.

The J gene is TRBJ1-4, the V gene TRBV15; a weak D match, TRBD1 (5 bases). V was shortened by 0 bases and J by 7 bases, with 15 bases between the two germline ends. Germline V gene sequence: CDR1 LNHNV, CDR2 YYDKDF (reference sequence). This CDR3 is built from 16 residues. In nucleotides, the CDR3 is TGTGCCACCAGCAGAGATCCTAAGGGGATGGCTGAAAAACTGTTTTTT. Translation: CATSRDPKGMAEKLFF.

The chain couples TRBV12-3 or TRBV12-4 to TRBJ2-7, with 9 bases matching TRBD1. V gave up 5 bases and J gave up 2 bases; unmatched junction bases: 7. There are 15 residues in the CDR3. Here the CDR3 reads CASSQNRGLAYEQYF. The DNA of the CDR3 is TGTGCCAGCAGTCAAAACAGGGGGCTAGCCTACGAGCAGTACTTC.

This clonotype was seen only once. The chain links TRBV20-1 to TRBJ2-4; D is unclear. V was clipped by 3 bases and J by 0 bases, with 6 bases between them. Germline assignment: CDR1 DFQATT and CDR2 SNEGSKA (reference sequence). This CDR3 spans 13 amino acids. The CDR3 here is CSARWLAKNIQYF. The CDR3 DNA sequence: TGCAGTGCTAGGTGGTTAGCCAAAAACATTCAGTACTTC.

The V and J genes are TRBV10-2 and TRBJ2-2, with 8 nucleotides matching TRBD2. Trimming removed 8 bases from V and 4 bases from J; junction bases left unmatched: 6. This CDR3 comprises 14 residues. Germline loops: CDR1 WSHSY, CDR2 SAAADI. This CDR3 is CASAGLAPTGELFF. The CDR3 DNA is TGCGCCAGCGCTGGACTAGCCCCCACCGGGGAGCTGTTTTTT.

Many counts were recorded for this clonotype. In DNA, the CDR3 is TGTGCCAGCAGTTACGGACTAGCGGGGTTCAATGAGCAGTTCTTC. It is translated as CASSYGLAGFNEQFF. The chain couples TRBV6-5 to TRBJ2-1, with 12 bases identical to TRBD2. Losses at the gene ends were 2 bases for V and 6 bases for J; bases not matched to a gene: 2. This CDR3 is built from 15 residues. Germline CDR1 and CDR2: MNHEY and SVGAGI.

V gene TRBV20-1 combines with J gene TRBJ2-1, with no clear D. Germline CDR1 is DFQATT and CDR2 is SNEGSKA (reference sequence). The V end lost 1 base, the J end lost 5 bases, and 6 bases lay between the germline ends. The CDR3 runs 12 residues. The CDR3 loop is CSARVRNNEQFF. Written as DNA, the CDR3 is TGCAGTGCTAGAGTACGGAACAATGAGCAGTTCTTC.

This clonotype was recorded many times. The V gene is TRBV20-1, the J gene TRBJ2-1; tentative D call: TRBD2 (6 bases). The CDR3 is 13 residues long. Germline CDR1 and CDR2: DFQATT and SNEGSKA (reference sequence). CDR3 sequence reads: CSIYSGSYNEQFF. The CDR3 nucleotides are TGCAGCATTTATAGCGGCTCCTACAATGAGCAGTTCTTC.

This clonotype has just a few counts. V is TRBV7-2 and J is TRBJ1-6; D is undetermined. Germline V gene data show CDR1 as SGHTA and CDR2 as FQGNSA. The CDR3 length is 13 residues. With 9 bases removed from V and 3 bases from J, the gap between germline ends came to 9 bases. The CDR3 DNA reads TGTGCCAGTACAGCCTACTATAATTCACCCCTCCACTTT. It specifies CASTAYYNSPLHF.